This is a list of T cell receptor beta chains from one sample in a study of CD8+CD57+ T cells in acquired aplastic anemia. Each CDR3 protein gets one entry after TCRdb re-called the reads with MiXCR. The data contain hundreds of thousands of distinct CDR3 sequences, less than 35% of them singletons. Specimen: sorted CD4+, CD8+, or CD8+CD57+ T cells (not recorded which) from PBMCs. Source of these receptors: a human donor with aplastic anemia. Both conserved end residues are part of each CDR3. A D gene is named only where the DNA matches it firmly. Clone size is stated in some rows and not others, as once, few, many or a class when expanded.

J	V	size	D	CDR3	DNA
TRBJ2-7	TRBV6-1	many	-	CASSAGQEGRGHF	TGTGCCAGCAGTGCGGGACAGGAGGGGCGGGGGCACTTC
TRBJ1-5	TRBV7-9	many	-	CASSLEGGTNQPQHF	TGTGCCAGCAGCTTAGAGGGGGGAACCAATCAGCCCCAGCATTTT
TRBJ2-3	TRBV20-1	-	-	CSATQGGIPDTQYF	TGCAGTGCCACTCAGGGAGGCATCCCAGATACGCAGTATTTT
TRBJ1-5	TRBV6-1	-	-	CASREGYSNQPQHF	TGTGCCAGCAGGGAGGGGTATAGCAATCAGCCCCAGCATTTT
TRBJ2-5	TRBV20-1	-	-	CSASNSQEETQYF	TGCAGTGCTAGTAACTCTCAAGAAGAGACCCAGTACTTC
TRBJ2-5	TRBV20-1	-	TRBD2	CSAQTSGRAYGETQYF	TGCAGTGCTCAAACTAGCGGGAGGGCCTATGGGGAGACCCAGTACTTC
TRBJ1-5	TRBV29-1	many	-	CSVSQGPDSNQPQHF	TGCAGCGTTTCCCAAGGGCCCGATAGCAATCAGCCCCAGCATTTT
TRBJ2-6	TRBV20-1	few	-	CSATSANGANVLTF	TGCAGTGCTACGTCTGCAAATGGGGCCAACGTCCTGACTTTC
TRBJ1-1	TRBV10-3	-	TRBD1	CAIRWGQGNTEAFF	TGTGCCATCAGATGGGGACAGGGGAACACTGAAGCTTTCTTT
TRBJ1-2	TRBV11-1	-	TRBD1	CASSSGTGKVVAGYTF	TGTGCCAGCAGCTCCGGGACAGGGAAGGTGGTAGCGGGCTACACCTTC
TRBJ2-5	TRBV11-2	few	TRBD2	CASLPGTSGRGQETQYF	TGTGCCAGCTTACCCGGGACTAGCGGGAGGGGGCAGGAGACCCAGTACTTC
TRBJ1-6	TRBV19	many	-	CASTGPGNSPLHF	TGTGCCAGTACTGGGCCTGGCAATTCACCCCTCCACTTT
TRBJ1-1	TRBV5-6	few	-	CASSLPGRDAFF	TGTGCCAGCAGCTTGCCCGGCAGGGACGCTTTCTTT
TRBJ1-6	TRBV6-4	few	-	CASRMTGGSPLHF	TGTGCCAGCAGAATGACAGGAGGTTCACCCCTCCACTTT
TRBJ2-3	TRBV10-3	few	TRBD1	CAISPTGGWTDTQYF	TGTGCCATCAGCCCTACAGGGGGTTGGACAGATACGCAGTATTTT
TRBJ1-5	TRBV29-1	-	-	CSVVFPRVRHQPQHF	TGCAGCGTTGTGTTCCCCCGGGTACGGCATCAGCCCCAGCATTTT
TRBJ2-1	TRBV20-1	few	TRBD1	CSARVSRGQEQFF	TGCAGTGCTAGAGTATCTCGGGGACAGGAGCAGTTCTTC
TRBJ1-1	TRBV20-1	-	-	CSATDSTYAWENTEAFF	TGCAGTGCTACCGACAGTACATACGCTTGGGAGAACACTGAAGCTTTCTTT
TRBJ2-3	TRBV7-2	-	-	CASSLSQGRADTQYF	TGTGCCAGCAGCTTATCTCAGGGTCGGGCAGATACGCAGTATTTT
TRBJ2-1	TRBV19	-	TRBD2	CASSNPSGRIGEQFF	TGTGCCAGTAGTAACCCCAGCGGGAGGATTGGTGAGCAGTTCTTC
TRBJ1-1	TRBV19	many	TRBD1	CASSRQGSVYEAFF	TGTGCCAGTAGTAGACAGGGGAGTGTATATGAAGCTTTCTTT
TRBJ1-1	TRBV25-1	many	-	CASRMNTEAFF	TGTGCCAGCAGAATGAACACTGAAGCTTTCTTT
TRBJ1-2	TRBV14	few	TRBD1	CASSGRGLFGYTF	TGTGCCAGCAGTGGTAGGGGGCTCTTTGGCTACACCTTC
TRBJ2-7	TRBV7-2	once	-	CASSLTGYSYEQYF	TGTGCCAGCAGCTTGACCGGATACTCCTACGAGCAGTACTTC
TRBJ1-1	TRBV5-5	-	-	CASSLAGIGTEAFF	TGTGCCAGCAGCTTGGCGGGGATTGGCACTGAAGCTTTCTTT
TRBJ1-1	TRBV12-3/TRBV12-4	-	TRBD1	CASSTGVTEAFF	TGTGCCAGTTCAACAGGGGTCACTGAAGCTTTCTTT
TRBJ1-2	TRBV2	-	-	CASRGPGLLYGYTF	TGTGCCAGCAGAGGACCGGGACTACTCTATGGCTACACCTTC
TRBJ1-3	TRBV20-1	many	-	CSARGRSGNTIYF	TGCAGTGCTAGGGGACGGAGTGGAAACACCATATATTTT
TRBJ2-5	TRBV5-8	few	-	CASSTPVHGETQYF	TGTGCCAGCAGCACCCCAGTGCATGGGGAGACCCAGTACTTC
TRBJ2-7	TRBV6-5	few	-	CASSYSDEQYF	TGTGCCAGCAGTTACTCAGACGAGCAGTACTTC
TRBJ1-2	TRBV15	-	TRBD1	CATSSQNRGQGDGYTF	TGTGCCACCAGCAGCCAAAACCGGGGACAGGGGGACGGCTACACCTTC
TRBJ1-5	TRBV19	many	-	CASSITVGNQPQHF	TGTGCCAGTAGTATAACGGTTGGCAATCAGCCCCAGCATTTT
TRBJ2-5	TRBV20-1	-	-	CSANRGSRKTQYF	TGCAGTGCTAATCGGGGTAGCCGTAAGACCCAGTACTTC
TRBJ1-2	TRBV7-3	many	-	CASSPTGGREDYGYTF	TGTGCCAGCAGCCCGACGGGCGGGCGTGAGGACTATGGCTACACCTTC
TRBJ1-3	TRBV30	-	-	CAWSHRDTIYF	TGTGCCTGGAGTCACCGAGACACCATATATTTT
TRBJ1-5	TRBV2	-	-	CASGQAGGRNQPQHF	TGTGCCAGCGGCCAAGCAGGAGGCAGAAATCAGCCCCAGCATTTT
TRBJ2-5	TRBV20-1	-	-	CSAKGYQETQYF	TGCAGTGCTAAGGGGTACCAAGAGACCCAGTACTTC
TRBJ2-1	TRBV9	-	TRBD2	CASSVAPGGPSEQFF	TGTGCCAGCAGCGTAGCGCCGGGAGGGCCGAGTGAGCAGTTCTTC
TRBJ2-7	TRBV20-1	few	TRBD1	CSAKATGTAFEQYF	TGCAGTGCTAAAGCTACCGGGACAGCCTTCGAGCAGTACTTC
TRBJ1-5	TRBV14	-	TRBD1	CASSTGVAQPQHF	TGTGCCAGCAGTACAGGGGTGGCTCAGCCCCAGCATTTT
TRBJ1-5	TRBV10-3	few	TRBD1	CAISPDREGQPQHF	TGTGCCATCAGTCCCGACAGGGAGGGACAGCCCCAGCATTTT
TRBJ2-7	TRBV6-5	-	-	CASSYSEGSWEQYF	TGTGCCAGCAGTTACTCGGAGGGGAGCTGGGAGCAGTACTTC
TRBJ2-3	TRBV20-1	many	TRBD2	CSASLAGTDTQYF	TGCAGTGCTAGCCTAGCGGGGACAGATACGCAGTATTTT
TRBJ1-2	TRBV28	-	TRBD1	CASRGSGTGILGYTF	TGTGCCAGCAGAGGATCCGGGACAGGGATACTTGGCTACACCTTC
TRBJ2-7	TRBV10-3	-	TRBD1	CAISVSTGTGADEQYF	TGTGCCATCAGTGTATCGACCGGGACAGGGGCCGACGAGCAGTACTTC
TRBJ2-3	TRBV9	-	TRBD2	CASSVALAGGGDTQYF	TGTGCCAGCAGCGTAGCTCTAGCGGGGGGAGGAGATACGCAGTATTTT